This entry lists 22 T cell receptor beta chains sequenced from one sample in a study of T cell repertoires in cytomegalovirus infection. Via MiXCR, TCRdb re-called the reads, giving one row per CDR3 protein. The repertoire holds hundreds of thousands of distinct CDR3 sequences, with roughly a third as singletons. The source material was PBMCs. Receptor source: a human donor in good health (CMV status not recorded). Some clones in this sample may be carry-over from other donors' samples.

The chain has TRBV20-1 and TRBJ1-2; TRBD1 might be the D (6 bases). The length of the CDR3 is 13 residues. The germline gives CDR1 DFQATT, CDR2 SNEGSKA (reference sequence). V gave up 5 bases and J gave up 2 bases, with 12 bases separating them. CDR3 sequence reads: CSAYREENYGYTF. The DNA for the CDR3 is TGCAGTGCTTACAGGGAGGAAAACTATGGCTACACCTTC.

The chain recombines TRBV14 with TRBJ1-2; D remains ambiguous. This CDR3 has 12 amino acids. The germline CDR1 and CDR2 sequences are SGHDN and FVKESK. V was clipped by 4 bases and J by 1 base, with 4 bases between them. The CDR3 spells CASSRFNYGYTF. CDR3 DNA sequence: TGTGCCAGCAGCCGCTTTAACTATGGCTACACCTTC. Complete variable domain (other parts from reference TRBV14 and TRBJ1-2): EAGVTQFPSHSVIEKGQTVTLRCDPISGHDNLYWYRRVMGKEIKFLLHFVKESKQDESGMPNNRFLAERTGGTYSTLKVQPAELEDSGVYFCASSRFNYGYTFGSGTRLTVV.

This clonotype was detected once. V is TRBV5-1 and J is TRBJ2-7; D is unclear. CDR1 is SGHRS, CDR2 YFSETQ, per germline. Trimming removed 0 bases at V and 7 bases at J, with 14 bases between. This CDR3 has 14 residues. The CDR3 region has the DNA TGCGCCAGCAGCTTGGAGGCACAAGTCGGGGAGCAGTACTTC. Protein: CASSLEAQVGEQYF.

This clonotype was picked up many times. The chain employs TRBV7-6 and TRBJ2-1, with 12 positions matching TRBD2. The CDR3 totals 17 residues. Trimming at V came to 5 bases and at J to 5 bases, leaving 10 bases not matched to a gene. The germline CDR1 and CDR2 sequences are SGHVS and FNYEAQ. CDR3 sequence: CASSPRRRLAGDNEQFF. The DNA of the CDR3 is TGTGCCAGCAGCCCCCGCCGGAGACTAGCGGGAGACAATGAGCAGTTCTTC.

This clonotype was observed a handful of times. This rearrangement joins TRBV27 to TRBJ2-1, with 13 bases identical to TRBD2. Germline V lookup: CDR1 MNHEY, CDR2 SMNVEV (reference sequence). V was clipped by 5 bases and J by 2 bases; unmatched bases: 15. This CDR3 region has 20 residues. The CDR3 nucleotides read TGTGCCAGCAGTAACCGGGCCGGGACTAGCGGGAACCGAGCCTACAATGAGCAGTTCTTC. It encodes CASSNRAGTSGNRAYNEQFF.

The chain uses TRBV7-8 and TRBJ1-1, with D possibly being TRBD1 (5 bases). Germline CDR1 SGHVS, CDR2 FQNEAQ. The CDR3 runs 15 residues. Trimming left V 1 base short and J 1 base short, with 10 bases between. The CDR3, as DNA: TGTGCCAGCAGCTTAGTCGGGGCGCCGAACACTGAAGCTTTCTTT. Amino acid sequence: CASSLVGAPNTEAFF.

This clonotype was picked up a small number of times. The V and J genes are TRBV27 and TRBJ1-5, with D possibly TRBD1 on 5 matching bases. Trimming shortened V by 1 base and J by 6 bases, and 10 bases separated the two germline ends. The germline gives CDR1 MNHEY, CDR2 SMNVEV (reference sequence). CDR3 length: 14 amino acids. The CDR3 reads CASSLFPDSQPQHF. The CDR3 nucleotides are TGTGCCAGCAGTTTATTCCCCGACAGTCAGCCCCAGCATTTT.

The chain couples TRBV20-1 to TRBJ1-1; the D is unclear. The CDR3 sequence is 12 residues long. Trimming removed 6 bases at V and 4 bases at J, with 12 bases between. The germline V gene encodes CDR1 DFQATT and CDR2 SNEGSKA (reference sequence). The CDR3 DNA is TGCAGTGCCACGGCGGGAGTCACTGAAGCTTTCTTT. It codes for CSATAGVTEAFF.

The gene calls are TRBV4-1 and TRBJ2-2; TRBD2 agrees at 7 bases. Germline V gene sequence: CDR1 MGHRA, CDR2 YSYEKL. Trimming at V came to 5 bases and at J to 6 bases, leaving 15 bases not matched to a gene. This CDR3 has 17 residues. The CDR3 protein is CASSAWGGRERAGELFF. The CDR3 DNA is TGCGCCAGCAGCGCGTGGGGGGGAAGGGAGCGCGCCGGGGAGCTGTTTTTT.

The CDR3 here is CASSRGRPTSGNTIYF. The CDR3 DNA reads TGTGCCAGCAGCCGCGGACGGCCGACTTCTGGAAACACCATATATTTT. The chain combines TRBV11-1 with TRBJ1-3; D is ambiguous. Germline V gives CDR1 SGHAT, CDR2 FQDESV (reference sequence). The CDR3 length is 16 residues. V was clipped by 5 bases and J by 1 base, with 15 bases between them.

This clonotype was seen many times. The chain couples TRBV12-3 or TRBV12-4 to TRBJ2-1; possible D gene TRBD2, 5 bases. The CDR3 runs 14 residues. Trimming took 4 bases from V and 3 from J, leaving 10 bases between them. The CDR3 DNA reads as TGTGCCAGCAGTTCCAGCGGTAGCTACAATGAGCAGTTCTTC. Translation: CASSSSGSYNEQFF.

J is TRBJ2-5 and V is TRBV18, with D perhaps TRBD1 (6 bases). CDR1 and CDR2 from the germline V gene are KGHSH and LQKENI. V was clipped by 5 bases and J by 5 bases, with 18 bases between them. CDR3 length: 15 amino acids. CDR3 coding DNA: TGTGCCAGCTCAACTTACACAGGGATAGGGGAGACCCAGTACTTC. Translated, it gives CASSTYTGIGETQYF.

This chain uses TRBV19 with TRBJ2-1, with TRBD2 identical over 9 bases. Germline V CDR1 and CDR2: LNHDA, SQIVND (reference sequence). The CDR3 has 16 amino acids. V lost 4 bases to trimming and J lost 3 bases; unmatched junction nucleotides: 7. The CDR3 region is CASSTGGRGSYNEQFF. The DNA for the CDR3 is TGTGCCAGTAGTACCGGCGGGAGGGGGAGCTACAATGAGCAGTTCTTC.

In this sample, this clonotype turned up a few times. The chain couples TRBV4-2 to TRBJ2-3; 7 nucleotides align to TRBD2. The V gene's germline CDR1 is LGHNA and CDR2 YNFKEQ. V dropped 4 bases and J dropped 0; count of bases not matched to a gene: 4. CDR3 length: 15 amino acids. The CDR3 sequence is CASSLLADSTDTQYF. The CDR3 coding sequence is TGTGCCAGCAGCCTCCTAGCGGATAGCACAGATACGCAGTATTTT.

The chain employs TRBV28 and TRBJ2-7; 7 nucleotides match TRBD2. CDR1 and CDR2 from the germline V gene are MDHEN and SYDVKM. The CDR3 is 14 amino acids. The V gene end was trimmed by 7 bases and the J gene end by 5 bases; junction bases not matched to a gene: 11. CDR3 nucleotides: TGTGCCAGCAAGGGCGGGGGAGAACCCCACGAGCAGTACTTC. Amino acids: CASKGGGEPHEQYF.

The gene calls are TRBV27 and TRBJ1-1; D possibly corresponds to TRBD1 (6 bases). Germline CDR1 MNHEY, CDR2 SMNVEV (reference sequence). This CDR3 has 13 amino acids. V lost 5 bases, J lost 10 bases, and 17 bases lay in between. The CDR3 nucleotides are TGTGCCAGCAGTAAAAGGGACAACTTGGGAGCTTTCTTT. It is translated as CASSKRDNLGAFF.

The rearrangement links TRBV7-4 to TRBJ2-3; D is unclear. The CDR3 sequence is 16 residues long. V lost 0 bases, J lost 8 bases, and 18 bases lay in between. Germline V CDR1 and CDR2: SGHVT, SQSDAQ. CDR3: CASSLAPVSRLPTQYF. The CDR3 nucleotides are TGTGCCAGCAGCTTAGCTCCAGTTTCAAGGTTGCCTACGCAGTATTTT.

J is TRBJ1-4 and V is TRBV19, with 8 positions matching TRBD1. CDR3 length: 13 residues. The ends lost 6 bases at V and 8 bases at J; junction bases unmatched: 5. The germline V gene encodes CDR1 LNHDA and CDR2 SQIVND (reference sequence). CDR3 DNA: TGTGCCAGTAGCGGACAGGGCGGAGAAAAACTGTTTTTT. This sequence encodes CASSGQGGEKLFF.

Concerning this clonotype: A junction boundary mismatches the germline segment, possibly from a read error. CDR3 region: CASSSADLGTVYKERFF. DNA for the CDR3: TGTGCCAGCAGCTCCGCGGATCTCGGGACGGTTTACAAGGAGCGGTTCTTC. The chain joins TRBV12-3 or TRBV12-4 to TRBJ2-1; possibly TRBD1 or TRBD2 for D (5 bases each). The CDR3 runs to 17 residues.

Concerning this clonotype: The junction and the germline gene differ at one end; a read error may be behind it. The chain uses TRBV7-9 and TRBJ1-2; 9 bases map to TRBD1. This CDR3 has 15 amino acids. Looked up from germline, CDR1 is SEHNR and CDR2 is FQNEAQ (reference sequence). CDR3 region: CDSSPPGTGREDYTF. CDR3 coding DNA: TGTGACAGCAGCCCACCCGGGACAGGGAGAGAGGACTACACCTTC. The full variable domain, in which reference TRBV7-9 and TRBJ1-2 provide the parts outside the CDR3, is DTGVSQNPRHKITKRGQNVTFRCDPISEHNRLYWYRQTLGQGPEFLTYFQNEAQLEKSRLLSDRFSAERPKGSFSTLEIQRTEQGDSAMYLCDSSPPGTGREDYTFGSGTRLTVV.

This clonotype was found many times. The chain employs TRBV7-8 and TRBJ1-2; D remains unclear. This CDR3 region has 14 residues. Trimming left V 5 bases short and J 2 bases short, with 12 bases between. Germline loops: CDR1 SGHVS, CDR2 FQNEAQ. CDR3 protein: CASSLEYGNYGYTF. The CDR3 bases are TGTGCCAGCAGCCTTGAATACGGCAACTATGGCTACACCTTC. The variable domain in full, completed from reference TRBV7-8 and TRBJ1-2, reads GAGVSQSPRYKVAKRGQDVALRCDPISGHVSLFWYQQALGQGPEFLTYFQNEAQLDKSGLPSDRFFAERPEGSVSTLKIQRTQQEDSAVYLCASSLEYGNYGYTFGSGTRLTVV.

To note about this clonotype: A much larger clone sits a single nucleotide away, making a read error possible. The chain uses TRBV7-9 and TRBJ2-5; a weak D match, TRBD2 (6 bases). Looked up from germline, CDR1 is SEHNR and CDR2 is FQNEAQ (reference sequence). V lost 1 base to trimming and J lost 1 base, with 10 bases between them. This CDR3 comprises 15 residues. The CDR3 coding sequence is TGTGCCAGCAGCTTAGGTCTAGCGAGCCAAGAGACCCAGTACTTC. It is translated as CASSLGLASQETQYF.